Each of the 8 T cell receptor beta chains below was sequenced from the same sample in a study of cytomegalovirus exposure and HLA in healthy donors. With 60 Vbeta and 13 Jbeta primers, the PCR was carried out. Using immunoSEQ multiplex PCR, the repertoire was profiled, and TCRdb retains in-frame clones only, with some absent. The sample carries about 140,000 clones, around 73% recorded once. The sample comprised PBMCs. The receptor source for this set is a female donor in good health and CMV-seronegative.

The CDR3 is CASSFGGAREKLFF. In DNA, the CDR3 is TGTGCCAGCAGTTTTGGAGGGGCTCGGGAAAAACTGTTTTTT. V and J are TRBV27 and TRBJ1-4; a weak D match, TRBD1 (5 bases). Germline CDR1 and CDR2: MNHEY and SMNVEV (reference sequence). This CDR3 has 14 amino acids. Trimming removed 3 bases from V and 8 bases from J, with 13 bases in between.

This CDR3 reads CASSMNRGWQETQYF. The CDR3 DNA reads TGTGCCAGCAGCATGAACAGGGGGTGGCAAGAGACCCAGTACTTC. The V call is TRBV5-5, the J call TRBJ2-5; 8 bases are a match to TRBD1. Germline-derived CDR1 and CDR2 are SGHKS and YYEKEE (reference sequence). The CDR3 is made up of 15 amino acids. V lost 4 bases, J lost 2 bases, and 7 bases stayed unmatched.

The CDR3 DNA sequence: TGTGCCAGCTCGATCGGGACTAGCGGACCCTACGAGCAGTACTTC. Its protein product is CASSIGTSGPYEQYF. This chain connects TRBV28 to TRBJ2-7, with 11 bases lining up with TRBD2. This CDR3 spans 15 amino acids. With V trimmed by 8 bases and J by 2 bases, 8 bases remained unmatched. Per germline, CDR1 MDHEN and CDR2 SYDVKM.

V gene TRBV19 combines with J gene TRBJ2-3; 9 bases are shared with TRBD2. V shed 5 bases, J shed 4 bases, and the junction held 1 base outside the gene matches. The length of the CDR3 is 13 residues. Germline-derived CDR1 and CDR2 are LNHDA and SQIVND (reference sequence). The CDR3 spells CASSEREADTQYF. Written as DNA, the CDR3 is TGTGCCAGTAGTGAGCGGGAGGCAGATACGCAGTATTTT. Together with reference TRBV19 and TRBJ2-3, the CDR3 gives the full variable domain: DGGITQSPKYLFRKEGQNVTLSCEQNLNHDAMYWYRQDPGQGLRLIYYSQIVNDFQKGDIAEGYSVSREKKESFPLTVTSAQKNPTAFYLCASSEREADTQYFGPGTRLTVL.

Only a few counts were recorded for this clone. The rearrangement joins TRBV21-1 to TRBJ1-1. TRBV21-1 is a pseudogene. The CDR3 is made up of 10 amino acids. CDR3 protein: CASSPFEAFF. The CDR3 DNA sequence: TGTGCCAGCAGCCCCTTTGAAGCTTTCTTT.

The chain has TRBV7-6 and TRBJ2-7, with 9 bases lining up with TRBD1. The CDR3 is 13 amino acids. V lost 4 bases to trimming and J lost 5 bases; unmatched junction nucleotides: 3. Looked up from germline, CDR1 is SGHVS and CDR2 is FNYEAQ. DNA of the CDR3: TGTGCCAGCAGCTCCCGGGACAGGGACGAGCAGTACTTC. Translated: CASSSRDRDEQYF.

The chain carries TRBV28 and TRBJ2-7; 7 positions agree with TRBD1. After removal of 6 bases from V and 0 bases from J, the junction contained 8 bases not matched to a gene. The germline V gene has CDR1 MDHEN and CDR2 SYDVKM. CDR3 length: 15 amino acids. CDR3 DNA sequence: TGTGCCAGCAGCCGATGGACAGGTAGCTCCTACGAGCAGTACTTC. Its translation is CASSRWTGSSYEQYF. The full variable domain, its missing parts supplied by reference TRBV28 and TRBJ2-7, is DVKVTQSSRYLVKRTGEKVFLECVQDMDHENMFWYRQDPGLGLRLIYFSYDVKMKEKGDIPEGYSVSREKKERFSLILESASTNQTSMYLCASSRWTGSSYEQYFGPGTRLTVT.

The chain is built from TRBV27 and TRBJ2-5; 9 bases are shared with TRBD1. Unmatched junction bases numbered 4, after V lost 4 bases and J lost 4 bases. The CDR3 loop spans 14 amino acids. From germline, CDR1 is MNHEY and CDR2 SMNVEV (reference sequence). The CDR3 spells CASSWDRVGETQYF. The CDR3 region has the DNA TGTGCCAGCAGTTGGGACAGGGTAGGAGAGACCCAGTACTTC.